A selection of T cell receptor beta chains follows, all from one sample in a study of blood T cell repertoires in COVID-19. Sequencing used immunoSEQ multiplex PCR; TCRdb keeps in-frame clones, though not all of them. The sample lists about 69,000 clones, just over 90% occurring once. Sequencing was performed on peripheral blood. Receptor source: a woman between 18 and 29 years old with acute or convalescent COVID-19. The CDR3 runs from the conserved cysteine through the conserved F or W. D genes are given only for firm matches. Size is stated for part of the rows, as once, few or many counts, or as a class when the clone is expanded.

clone_size: few; v_call: TRBV30; d_call: TRBD1; j_call: TRBJ1-6; cdr3_aa: CAWTPGTGNSPLHF; cdr3_nt: TGTGCCTGGACCCCCGGGACAGGGAATTCACCCCTCCACTTT
clone_size: -; v_call: TRBV15; d_call: -; j_call: TRBJ2-7; cdr3_aa: CATSERQDPSYEQYF; cdr3_nt: TGTGCCACCAGCGAGCGACAGGATCCCTCCTACGAGCAGTACTTC
clone_size: -; v_call: TRBV6-5; d_call: -; j_call: TRBJ1-6; cdr3_aa: CASQEADSPLHF; cdr3_nt: TGTGCCAGCCAAGAGGCGGATTCACCCCTCCACTTT
clone_size: -; v_call: TRBV6-2/TRBV6-3; d_call: -; j_call: TRBJ1-1; cdr3_aa: CASSFRPGTEAFF; cdr3_nt: TGTGCCAGCAGTTTCCGCCCCGGGACAGAAGCTTTCTTT
clone_size: once; v_call: TRBV7-9; d_call: -; j_call: TRBJ1-1; cdr3_aa: CASRLTGNTEAFF; cdr3_nt: TGTGCCAGCAGGCTGACGGGAAACACTGAAGCTTTCTTT
clone_size: -; v_call: TRBV6-4; d_call: -; j_call: TRBJ1-1; cdr3_aa: CASSKERGVNTEAFF; cdr3_nt: TGTGCCAGCAGTAAGGAAAGGGGTGTGAACACTGAAGCTTTCTTT
clone_size: -; v_call: TRBV6-5; d_call: -; j_call: TRBJ1-6; cdr3_aa: CASKRYRVTFSPLHF; cdr3_nt: TGTGCCAGCAAACGTTACAGGGTGACCTTTTCACCCCTCCACTTT
clone_size: -; v_call: TRBV7-2; d_call: TRBD1; j_call: TRBJ1-1; cdr3_aa: CASSPRQGLSGTEAFF; cdr3_nt: TGTGCCAGCAGCCCACGACAGGGGTTAAGCGGCACTGAAGCTTTCTTT
clone_size: -; v_call: TRBV5-1; d_call: -; j_call: TRBJ1-4; cdr3_aa: CASSLTAGNEKLFF; cdr3_nt: TGCGCCAGCAGCTTGACCGCGGGGAATGAAAAACTGTTTTTT
clone_size: -; v_call: TRBV18; d_call: TRBD2; j_call: TRBJ2-1; cdr3_aa: CASSPNSLLAGVGYNEQFF; cdr3_nt: TGTGCCAGCTCACCAAACTCGTTGCTAGCGGGAGTGGGATACAATGAGCAGTTCTTC
clone_size: -; v_call: TRBV5-1; d_call: -; j_call: TRBJ2-3; cdr3_aa: CASSLADPAGTDTQYF; cdr3_nt: TGCGCCAGCAGCTTGGCAGATCCAGCGGGCACAGATACGCAGTATTTT
clone_size: few; v_call: TRBV4-1; d_call: TRBD2; j_call: TRBJ2-1; cdr3_aa: CASSQDRASGSTRYNEQFF; cdr3_nt: TGCGCCAGCAGCCAAGACCGGGCTAGCGGGAGTACCCGCTACAATGAGCAGTTCTTC
clone_size: -; v_call: TRBV28; d_call: TRBD1; j_call: TRBJ2-1; cdr3_aa: CASSPLQGTLYNEQFF; cdr3_nt: TGTGCCAGCAGTCCCTTACAGGGGACCCTCTACAATGAGCAGTTCTTC
clone_size: -; v_call: TRBV6-4; d_call: TRBD2; j_call: TRBJ2-3; cdr3_aa: CASSDEAGGGPDTQYF; cdr3_nt: TGTGCCAGCAGTGATGAAGCGGGGGGGGGCCCAGATACGCAGTATTTT
clone_size: -; v_call: TRBV11-2; d_call: TRBD1; j_call: TRBJ1-1; cdr3_aa: CASSLTGGAGDTEAFF; cdr3_nt: TGTGCCAGCAGCTTGACAGGGGGGGCGGGAGACACTGAAGCTTTCTTT
clone_size: -; v_call: TRBV5-8; d_call: -; j_call: TRBJ2-3; cdr3_aa: CASSRGGGTDTQYF; cdr3_nt: TGTGCCAGCAGCCGAGGGGGGGGAACAGATACGCAGTATTTT
clone_size: -; v_call: TRBV11-2; d_call: TRBD1; j_call: TRBJ2-7; cdr3_aa: CASSYSGQGPTF; cdr3_nt: TGTGCCAGCAGCTACTCGGGACAGGGGCCCACCTTC
clone_size: once; v_call: TRBV2; d_call: -; j_call: TRBJ2-3; cdr3_aa: CASSEILASTDTQYF; cdr3_nt: TGTGCCAGCAGTGAAATCCTCGCGAGCACAGATACGCAGTATTTT
clone_size: -; v_call: TRBV3-1/TRBV3-2; d_call: TRBD2; j_call: TRBJ2-3; cdr3_aa: CASSQERTSGSIDTQYF; cdr3_nt: TGTGCCAGCAGCCAAGAACGTACTAGCGGGAGTATAGATACGCAGTATTTT
clone_size: -; v_call: TRBV5-6; d_call: TRBD1; j_call: TRBJ1-2; cdr3_aa: CASSTGQVGGYTF; cdr3_nt: TGTGCCAGCAGCACGGGACAGGTCGGCGGCTACACCTTC
clone_size: -; v_call: TRBV27; d_call: TRBD1; j_call: TRBJ1-1; cdr3_aa: CASSPTRTGYAFF; cdr3_nt: TGTGCCAGCAGTCCGACCCGGACAGGGTATGCTTTCTTT
clone_size: -; v_call: TRBV5-4; d_call: -; j_call: TRBJ2-1; cdr3_aa: CASSSPGLLSYNEQFF; cdr3_nt: TGTGCCAGCAGCTCCCCGGGACTTTTATCCTACAATGAGCAGTTCTTC
clone_size: -; v_call: TRBV13; d_call: TRBD1; j_call: TRBJ2-5; cdr3_aa: CASSTGQGARETQYF; cdr3_nt: TGTGCCAGCAGCACCGGACAGGGGGCGAGGGAGACCCAGTACTTC
clone_size: -; v_call: TRBV9; d_call: TRBD2; j_call: TRBJ2-5; cdr3_aa: CASRPSGRQQETQYF; cdr3_nt: TGTGCCAGCAGACCAAGCGGGAGACAGCAAGAGACCCAGTACTTC
clone_size: once; v_call: TRBV21-1; d_call: -; j_call: TRBJ2-4; cdr3_aa: CAMEGTGALKNIQYF; cdr3_nt: TGTGCCATGGAGGGGACAGGAGCACTAAAAAACATTCAGTACTTC
clone_size: once; v_call: TRBV2; d_call: -; j_call: TRBJ2-7; cdr3_aa: CASSAQGSSYEQYF; cdr3_nt: TGTGCCAGCAGCGCCCAGGGGAGTTCCTACGAGCAGTACTTC
clone_size: -; v_call: TRBV7-9; d_call: TRBD2; j_call: TRBJ2-3; cdr3_aa: CASSHPRGESTDTQYF; cdr3_nt: TGTGCCAGCAGCCACCCACGGGGGGAGAGCACAGATACGCAGTATTTT
clone_size: -; v_call: TRBV4-1; d_call: -; j_call: TRBJ1-5; cdr3_aa: CASSEKPNPPNQPQHF; cdr3_nt: TGCGCCAGCAGCGAGAAACCCAACCCTCCTAATCAGCCCCAGCATTTT
clone_size: once; v_call: TRBV11-2; d_call: -; j_call: TRBJ1-1; cdr3_aa: CASSLERGGQTEAFF; cdr3_nt: TGTGCCAGCAGCTTAGAGAGAGGGGGACAAACTGAAGCTTTCTTT
clone_size: -; v_call: TRBV5-5; d_call: TRBD1; j_call: TRBJ1-2; cdr3_aa: CASSSGTGQLGHYGYTF; cdr3_nt: TGTGCCAGCAGCTCCGGGACAGGACAATTGGGGCACTATGGCTACACCTTC
clone_size: -; v_call: TRBV28; d_call: -; j_call: TRBJ1-4; cdr3_aa: CASRGGGEKLFF; cdr3_nt: TGTGCCAGTAGGGGGGGAGGTGAAAAACTGTTTTTT
clone_size: -; v_call: TRBV28; d_call: TRBD1; j_call: TRBJ2-5; cdr3_aa: CASSPQTGSETQYF; cdr3_nt: TGTGCCAGCAGTCCACAGACAGGGTCGGAGACCCAGTACTTC
clone_size: -; v_call: TRBV27; d_call: -; j_call: TRBJ2-3; cdr3_aa: CASSSPVTDTQYF; cdr3_nt: TGTGCCAGCAGTTCTCCGGTCACAGATACGCAGTATTTT
clone_size: once; v_call: TRBV28; d_call: -; j_call: TRBJ2-7; cdr3_aa: CASSPLRDSDSYEQYF; cdr3_nt: TGTGCCAGCAGTCCTCTCCGGGACTCTGACTCCTACGAGCAGTACTTC
clone_size: -; v_call: TRBV5-1; d_call: -; j_call: TRBJ2-3; cdr3_aa: CASSPRDFPDTQYF; cdr3_nt: TGCGCCAGCAGCCCCCGGGACTTCCCAGATACGCAGTATTTT
clone_size: -; v_call: TRBV3-1/TRBV3-2; d_call: -; j_call: TRBJ2-2; cdr3_aa: CASSRTSTGELFF; cdr3_nt: TGTGCCAGCAGCCGAACTAGCACCGGGGAGCTGTTTTTT
clone_size: -; v_call: TRBV3-1/TRBV3-2; d_call: TRBD2; j_call: TRBJ2-1; cdr3_aa: CASSQELSSGGLGEQFF; cdr3_nt: TGTGCCAGCAGCCAAGAGTTATCTAGCGGGGGTCTGGGTGAGCAGTTCTTC
clone_size: -; v_call: TRBV2; d_call: TRBD1; j_call: TRBJ1-4; cdr3_aa: CASRRTGSNEKLFF; cdr3_nt: TGTGCCAGCAGGAGGACAGGGAGTAATGAAAAACTGTTTTTT
clone_size: -; v_call: TRBV3-1/TRBV3-2; d_call: TRBD2; j_call: TRBJ2-5; cdr3_aa: CASSRGTSGSPETQYF; cdr3_nt: TGTGCCAGCAGCCGTGGGACTAGCGGGAGCCCGGAGACCCAGTACTTC
clone_size: -; v_call: TRBV6-6; d_call: -; j_call: TRBJ2-3; cdr3_aa: CATLLGGRTDTQYF; cdr3_nt: TGTGCCACCCTACTCGGCGGGCGCACAGATACGCAGTATTTT
clone_size: -; v_call: TRBV6-6; d_call: TRBD2; j_call: TRBJ2-5; cdr3_aa: CASSRTRVETQYF; cdr3_nt: TGTGCCAGCAGCCGGACTAGGGTGGAGACCCAGTACTTC
clone_size: once; v_call: TRBV5-1; d_call: -; j_call: TRBJ2-2; cdr3_aa: CASSLTTGLAGELFF; cdr3_nt: TGCGCCAGCAGCTTGACGACAGGTTTAGCCGGGGAGCTGTTTTTT
clone_size: -; v_call: TRBV7-9; d_call: TRBD1; j_call: TRBJ2-5; cdr3_aa: CASSRRSGTGEGETQYF; cdr3_nt: TGTGCCAGCAGCCGACGCTCCGGGACAGGGGAAGGAGAGACCCAGTACTTC
clone_size: few; v_call: TRBV5-1; d_call: -; j_call: TRBJ2-2; cdr3_aa: CASSLEWAGVTGELFF; cdr3_nt: TGCGCCAGCAGCTTGGAATGGGCAGGCGTCACCGGGGAGCTGTTTTTT
clone_size: -; v_call: TRBV5-4; d_call: TRBD2; j_call: TRBJ2-1; cdr3_aa: CASRLGGLAGYNEQFF; cdr3_nt: TGTGCCAGCCGATTGGGGGGACTAGCGGGGTACAATGAGCAGTTCTTC
clone_size: -; v_call: TRBV5-1; d_call: TRBD2; j_call: TRBJ2-2; cdr3_aa: CASSPSGGAFGELFF; cdr3_nt: TGCGCCAGCAGCCCTAGCGGGGGGGCTTTCGGGGAGCTGTTTTTT
clone_size: few; v_call: TRBV20-1; d_call: -; j_call: TRBJ2-7; cdr3_aa: CSASPGPYEQYF; cdr3_nt: TGCAGTGCTAGTCCCGGTCCCTACGAGCAGTACTTC
clone_size: -; v_call: TRBV19; d_call: TRBD1; j_call: TRBJ1-1; cdr3_aa: CASMDRGRVMNTEAFF; cdr3_nt: TGTGCCAGTATGGACAGGGGGCGAGTAATGAACACTGAAGCTTTCTTT
clone_size: -; v_call: TRBV18; d_call: -; j_call: TRBJ2-3; cdr3_aa: CASSPSGTDTQYF; cdr3_nt: TGTGCCAGCTCACCATCCGGGACAGATACGCAGTATTTT
clone_size: -; v_call: TRBV7-9; d_call: -; j_call: TRBJ1-1; cdr3_aa: CASSLAETTEAFF; cdr3_nt: TGTGCCAGCAGCTTAGCTGAGACAACTGAAGCTTTCTTT
clone_size: -; v_call: TRBV2; d_call: TRBD2; j_call: TRBJ2-7; cdr3_aa: CASSETASGGYEQYF; cdr3_nt: TGTGCCAGCAGTGAGACGGCTAGCGGGGGTTACGAGCAGTACTTC
clone_size: -; v_call: TRBV7-9; d_call: TRBD2; j_call: TRBJ2-1; cdr3_aa: CASSRDGGSFRNEQFF; cdr3_nt: TGTGCCAGCAGCCGAGACGGCGGGAGCTTCAGGAATGAGCAGTTCTTC
clone_size: -; v_call: TRBV7-9; d_call: -; j_call: TRBJ1-2; cdr3_aa: CASSPRDKANYGYTF; cdr3_nt: TGTGCCAGCAGCCCACGGGACAAGGCTAACTATGGCTACACCTTC
clone_size: -; v_call: TRBV5-1; d_call: TRBD1; j_call: TRBJ1-4; cdr3_aa: CASSLSQGAGEKLFF; cdr3_nt: TGCGCCAGCAGCTTGAGCCAGGGGGCAGGTGAAAAACTGTTTTTT
clone_size: few; v_call: TRBV24-1; d_call: -; j_call: TRBJ1-2; cdr3_aa: CATSDWPHGTHHLSLSNYGYTF; cdr3_nt: TGTGCCACCAGTGATTGGCCTCATGGGACACATCACCTTTCTCTCTCTAACTATGGCTACACCTTC
clone_size: -; v_call: TRBV3-1/TRBV3-2; d_call: -; j_call: TRBJ2-1; cdr3_aa: CASSQDRRNEQFF; cdr3_nt: TGTGCCAGCAGCCAAGATAGGAGGAATGAGCAGTTCTTC
clone_size: -; v_call: TRBV7-2; d_call: -; j_call: TRBJ1-5; cdr3_aa: CASSLDRNQPQHF; cdr3_nt: TGTGCCAGCAGCTTAGACAGGAATCAGCCCCAGCATTTT
clone_size: -; v_call: TRBV28; d_call: TRBD1; j_call: TRBJ1-6; cdr3_aa: CASSPTGGDIALHF; cdr3_nt: TGTGCCAGCAGTCCCACAGGGGGGGATATAGCCCTCCACTTT
clone_size: -; v_call: TRBV10-3; d_call: -; j_call: TRBJ2-7; cdr3_aa: CAISESLPGAYEQYF; cdr3_nt: TGTGCCATCAGTGAGTCGTTGCCAGGGGCCTACGAGCAGTACTTC
clone_size: -; v_call: TRBV15; d_call: TRBD2; j_call: TRBJ2-3; cdr3_aa: CATSRGRGGLAGELDTQYF; cdr3_nt: TGTGCCACCAGCAGAGGTCGTGGGGGACTAGCGGGAGAACTAGATACGCAGTATTTT